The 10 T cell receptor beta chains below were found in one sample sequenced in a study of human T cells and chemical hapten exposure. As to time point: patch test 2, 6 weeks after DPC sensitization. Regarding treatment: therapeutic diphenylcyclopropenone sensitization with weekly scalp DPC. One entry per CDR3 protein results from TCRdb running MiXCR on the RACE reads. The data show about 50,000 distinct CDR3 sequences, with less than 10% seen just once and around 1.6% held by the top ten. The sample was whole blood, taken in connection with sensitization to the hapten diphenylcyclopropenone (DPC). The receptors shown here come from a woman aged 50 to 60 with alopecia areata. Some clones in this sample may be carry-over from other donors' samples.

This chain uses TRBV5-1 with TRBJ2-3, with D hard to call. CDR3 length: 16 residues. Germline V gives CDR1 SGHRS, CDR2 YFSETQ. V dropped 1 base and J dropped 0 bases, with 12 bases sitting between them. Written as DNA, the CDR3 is TGCGCCAGCAGCTTGCTCACAGCCGCTAGCACAGATACGCAGTATTTT. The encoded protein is CASSLLTAASTDTQYF.

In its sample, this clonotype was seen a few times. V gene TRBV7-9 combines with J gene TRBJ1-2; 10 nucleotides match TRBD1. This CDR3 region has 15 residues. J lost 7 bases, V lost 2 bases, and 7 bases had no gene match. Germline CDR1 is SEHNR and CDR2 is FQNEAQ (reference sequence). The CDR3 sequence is CASSLRDRGASGYTF. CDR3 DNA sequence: TGTGCCAGCAGCTTACGGGACAGGGGCGCAAGTGGCTACACCTTC.

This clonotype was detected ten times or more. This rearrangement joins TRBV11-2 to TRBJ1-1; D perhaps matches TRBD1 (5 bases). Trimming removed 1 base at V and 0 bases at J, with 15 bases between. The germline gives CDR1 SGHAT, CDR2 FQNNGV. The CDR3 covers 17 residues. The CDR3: CASSLAQGAALNTEAFF. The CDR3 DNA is TGTGCCAGCAGCTTAGCCCAGGGCGCGGCCCTGAACACTGAAGCTTTCTTT.

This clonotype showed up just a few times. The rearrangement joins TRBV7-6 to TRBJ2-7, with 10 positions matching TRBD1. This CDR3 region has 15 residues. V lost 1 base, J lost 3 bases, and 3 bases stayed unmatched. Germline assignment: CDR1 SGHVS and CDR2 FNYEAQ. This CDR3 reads CASSLGQGAVYEQYF. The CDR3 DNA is TGTGCCAGCAGCTTAGGACAGGGGGCGGTCTACGAGCAGTACTTC.

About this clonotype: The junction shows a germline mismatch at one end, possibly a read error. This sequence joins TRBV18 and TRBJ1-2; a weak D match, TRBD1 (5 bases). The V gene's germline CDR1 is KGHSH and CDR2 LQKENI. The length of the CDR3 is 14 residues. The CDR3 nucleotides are TGTGCCGGCTCACCAGGGACGGACAACTATGGCTACACCTTC. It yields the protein CAGSPGTDNYGYTF.

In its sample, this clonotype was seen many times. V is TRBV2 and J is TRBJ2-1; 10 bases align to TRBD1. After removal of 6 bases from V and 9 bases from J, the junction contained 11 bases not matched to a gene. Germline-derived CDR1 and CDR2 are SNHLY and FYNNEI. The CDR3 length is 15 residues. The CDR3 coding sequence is TGTGCCAGCAGCGAGGACAGGGGGACCTACTTTGAGCAGTTCTTC. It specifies CASSEDRGTYFEQFF.

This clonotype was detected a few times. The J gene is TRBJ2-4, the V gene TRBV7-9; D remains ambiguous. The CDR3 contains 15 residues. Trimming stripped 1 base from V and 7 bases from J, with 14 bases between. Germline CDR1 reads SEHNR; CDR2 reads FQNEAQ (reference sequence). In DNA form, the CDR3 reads TGTGCCAGCAGCTTAGTCTCGGCAGGACCGAACATTCAGTACTTC. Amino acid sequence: CASSLVSAGPNIQYF.

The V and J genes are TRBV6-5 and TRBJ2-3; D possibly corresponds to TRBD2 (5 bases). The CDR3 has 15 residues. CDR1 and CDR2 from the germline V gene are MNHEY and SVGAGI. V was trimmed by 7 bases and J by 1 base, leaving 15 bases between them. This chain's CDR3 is CASIPGDRGTDTQYF. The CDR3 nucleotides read TGTGCCAGCATCCCCGGGGATAGGGGCACAGATACGCAGTATTTT.

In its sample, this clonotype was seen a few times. The CDR3 sequence is CASSLGQAGSDTQYF. DNA for the CDR3: TGTGCCAGCAGTTTAGGACAAGCAGGGTCGGATACGCAGTATTTT. The chain couples TRBV28 to TRBJ2-3; the D gene is possibly TRBD1 (5 bases). V shed 2 bases and J shed 6 bases, with 15 bases lying between them. This CDR3 is 15 amino acids long. CDR1 is MDHEN, CDR2 SYDVKM, per germline. Supplemented by reference TRBV28 and TRBJ2-3, the full variable domain reads DVKVTQSSRYLVKRTGEKVFLECVQDMDHENMFWYRQDPGLGLRLIYFSYDVKMKEKGDIPEGYSVSREKKERFSLILESASTNQTSMYLCASSLGQAGSDTQYFGPGTRLTVL.

CDR3 sequence (DNA): TGTGCCAGCAGCTGGGGCAACAGGGGAGCTTTCTTT. Its translation is CASSWGNRGAFF. The genes are TRBV7-6 and TRBJ1-1, with 7 bases aligning to TRBD1. V dropped 4 bases and J dropped 10; count of bases not matched to a gene: 6. This CDR3 region has 12 residues. Germline V gene data show CDR1 as SGHVS and CDR2 as FNYEAQ. The full variable domain, in which reference TRBV7-6 and TRBJ1-1 provide the parts outside the CDR3, is GAGVSQSPRYKVTKRGQDVALRCDPISGHVSLYWYRQALGQGPEFLTYFNYEAQQDKSGLPNDRFSAERPEGSISTLTIQRTEQRDSAMYRCASSWGNRGAFFGQGTRLTVV.